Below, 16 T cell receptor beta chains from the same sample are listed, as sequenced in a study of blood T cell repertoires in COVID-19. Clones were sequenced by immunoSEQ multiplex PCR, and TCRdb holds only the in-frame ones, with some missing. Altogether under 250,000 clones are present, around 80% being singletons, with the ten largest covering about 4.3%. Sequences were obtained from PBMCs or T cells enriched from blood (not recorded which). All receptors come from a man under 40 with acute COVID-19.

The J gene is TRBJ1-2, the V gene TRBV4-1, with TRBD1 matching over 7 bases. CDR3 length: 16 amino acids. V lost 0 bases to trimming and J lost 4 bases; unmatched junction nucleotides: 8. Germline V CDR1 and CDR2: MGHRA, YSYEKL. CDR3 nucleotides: TGCGCCAGCAGCCAAGAAGGGGGCGCAAAGTCCTATGGCTACACCTTC. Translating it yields CASSQEGGAKSYGYTF.

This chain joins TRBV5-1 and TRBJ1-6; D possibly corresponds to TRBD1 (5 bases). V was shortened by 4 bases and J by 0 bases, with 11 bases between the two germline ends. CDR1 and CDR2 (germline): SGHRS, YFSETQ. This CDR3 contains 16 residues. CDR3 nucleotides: TGCGCCAGCAGCCCCGGAGGGACCTCCTATAATTCACCCCTCCACTTT. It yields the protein CASSPGGTSYNSPLHF.

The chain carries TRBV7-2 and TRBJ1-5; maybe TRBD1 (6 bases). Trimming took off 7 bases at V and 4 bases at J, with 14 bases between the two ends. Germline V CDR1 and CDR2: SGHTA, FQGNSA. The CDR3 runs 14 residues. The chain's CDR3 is CASTEPTGNQPQHF. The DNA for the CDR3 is TGTGCCAGCACCGAGCCAACAGGGAATCAGCCCCAGCATTTT.

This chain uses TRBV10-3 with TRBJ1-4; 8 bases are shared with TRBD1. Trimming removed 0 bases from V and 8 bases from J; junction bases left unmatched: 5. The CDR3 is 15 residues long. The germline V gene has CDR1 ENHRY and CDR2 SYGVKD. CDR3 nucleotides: TGTGCCATCAGTGAGTCTAGGACAGGGAACGAAAAACTGTTTTTT. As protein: CAISESRTGNEKLFF.

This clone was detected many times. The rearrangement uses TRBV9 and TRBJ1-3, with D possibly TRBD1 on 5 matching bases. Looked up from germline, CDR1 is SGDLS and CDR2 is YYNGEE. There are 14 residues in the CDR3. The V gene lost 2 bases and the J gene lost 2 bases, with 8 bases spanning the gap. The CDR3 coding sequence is TGTGCCAGCAGCGTCGGGGGTGCTGGAAACACCATATATTTT. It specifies CASSVGGAGNTIYF. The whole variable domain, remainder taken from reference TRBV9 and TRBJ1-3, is DSGVTQTPKHLITATGQRVTLRCSPRSGDLSVYWYQQSLDQGLQFLIQYYNGEERAKGNILERFSAQQFPDLHSELNLSSLELGDSALYFCASSVGGAGNTIYFGEGSWLTVV.

CDR3 sequence reads: CASRLPGQGDTGELFF. The CDR3 nucleotides read TGTGCCAGCAGGCTACCGGGACAGGGGGACACCGGGGAGCTGTTTTTT. The rearrangement uses TRBV2 and TRBJ2-2; 11 positions match TRBD1. The CDR3 is made up of 16 amino acids. Germline-derived CDR1 and CDR2 are SNHLY and FYNNEI. V lost 6 bases, J lost 3 bases, and 6 bases stayed unmatched. The variable domain in full, with the rest retrieved from reference TRBV2 and TRBJ2-2, is EPEVTQTPSHQVTQMGQEVILRCVPISNHLYFYWYRQILGQKVEFLVSFYNNEISEKSEIFDDQFSVERPDGSNFTLKIRSTKLEDSAMYFCASRLPGQGDTGELFFGEGSRLTVL.

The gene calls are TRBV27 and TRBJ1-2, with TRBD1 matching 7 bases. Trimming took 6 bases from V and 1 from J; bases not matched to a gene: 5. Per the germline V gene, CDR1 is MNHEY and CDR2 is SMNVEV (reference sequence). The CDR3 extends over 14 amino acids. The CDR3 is CASRRQGNNYGYTF. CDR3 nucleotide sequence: TGTGCCAGCAGACGACAGGGAAATAACTATGGCTACACCTTC.

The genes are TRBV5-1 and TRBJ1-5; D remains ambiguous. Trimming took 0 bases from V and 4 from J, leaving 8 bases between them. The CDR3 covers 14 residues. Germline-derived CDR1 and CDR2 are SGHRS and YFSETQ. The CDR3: CASSLAGPNQPQHF. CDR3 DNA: TGCGCCAGCAGCTTGGCTGGGCCTAATCAGCCCCAGCATTTT.

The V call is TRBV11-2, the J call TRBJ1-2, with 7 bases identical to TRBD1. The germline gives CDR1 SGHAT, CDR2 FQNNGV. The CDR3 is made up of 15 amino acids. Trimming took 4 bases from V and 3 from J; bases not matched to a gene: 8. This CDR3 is CASSSHDRAHYGYTF. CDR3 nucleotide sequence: TGTGCCAGCAGCTCCCATGACAGGGCCCACTATGGCTACACCTTC.

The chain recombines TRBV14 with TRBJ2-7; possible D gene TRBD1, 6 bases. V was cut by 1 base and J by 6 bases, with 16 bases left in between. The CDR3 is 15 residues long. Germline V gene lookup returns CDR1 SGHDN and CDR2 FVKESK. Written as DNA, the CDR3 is TGTGCCAGCAGCCAAGCGGCGGGCTCAGGGGCCGAGCAGTACTTC. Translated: CASSQAAGSGAEQYF.

DNA for the CDR3: TGCGCCAGCAGCTTGGACGGGGGGTTAGAGCAGTTCTTC. This translates into CASSLDGGLEQFF. V usage is TRBV5-1 and J usage is TRBJ2-1, with 7 bases aligning to TRBD2. Germline-derived CDR1 and CDR2 are SGHRS and YFSETQ. The CDR3 covers 13 residues. J gave up 10 bases and V 0 bases, and 4 bases lay outside the gene matches.

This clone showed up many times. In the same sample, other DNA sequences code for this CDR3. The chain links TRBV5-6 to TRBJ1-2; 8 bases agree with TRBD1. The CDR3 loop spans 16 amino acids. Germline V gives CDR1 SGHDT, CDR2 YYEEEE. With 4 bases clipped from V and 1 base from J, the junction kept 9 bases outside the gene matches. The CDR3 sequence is CASSGGDRYNNYGYTF. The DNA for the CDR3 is TGTGCCAGCAGCGGGGGGGACAGGTACAATAACTATGGCTACACCTTC. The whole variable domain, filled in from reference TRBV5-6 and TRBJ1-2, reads DAGVTQSPTHLIKTRGQQVTLRCSPKSGHDTVSWYQQALGQGPQFIFQYYEEEERQRGNFPDRFSGHQFPNYSSELNVNALLLGDSALYLCASSGGDRYNNYGYTFGSGTRLTVV.

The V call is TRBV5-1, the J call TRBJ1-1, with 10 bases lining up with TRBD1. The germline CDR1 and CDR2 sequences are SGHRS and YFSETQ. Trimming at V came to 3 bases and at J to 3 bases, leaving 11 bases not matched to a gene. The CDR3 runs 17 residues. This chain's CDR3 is CASSSRKGQGWDTEAFF. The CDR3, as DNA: TGCGCCAGCAGCTCACGGAAGGGACAGGGGTGGGACACTGAAGCTTTCTTT.

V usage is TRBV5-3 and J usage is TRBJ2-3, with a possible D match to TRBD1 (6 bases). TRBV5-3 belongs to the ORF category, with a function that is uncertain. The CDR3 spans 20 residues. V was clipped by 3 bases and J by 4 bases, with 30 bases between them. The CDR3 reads CARSSTEFQAWGPFPDTQYF. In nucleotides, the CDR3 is TGTGCCAGAAGCTCCACTGAATTTCAAGCGTGGGGGCCTTTTCCAGATACGCAGTATTTT.

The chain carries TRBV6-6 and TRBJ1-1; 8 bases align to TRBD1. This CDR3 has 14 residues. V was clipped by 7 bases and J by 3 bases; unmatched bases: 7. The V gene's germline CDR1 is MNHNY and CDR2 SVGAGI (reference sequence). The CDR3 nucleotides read TGTGCCAGCACCCACCAGGGGGCAGACACTGAAGCTTTCTTT. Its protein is CASTHQGADTEAFF.

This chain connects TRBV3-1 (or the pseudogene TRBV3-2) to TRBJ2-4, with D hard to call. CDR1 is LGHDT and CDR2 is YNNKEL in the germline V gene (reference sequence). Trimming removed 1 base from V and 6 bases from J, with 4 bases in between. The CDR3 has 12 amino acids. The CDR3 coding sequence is TGTGCCAGCAGCCAAGGCAGAAACATTCAGTACTTC. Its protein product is CASSQGRNIQYF.